This T cell receptor (beta chain) comes out of a study of identical twins. Via MiXCR, TCRdb re-called the 5' RACE reads, giving one row per CDR3 protein. The sample has 500,000 to 600,000 distinct CDR3 sequences; about 20% are singletons. General observations from the study: Analyses based on zero insertions could be partly confounded by invariant MAIT and iNKT cells.

This clonotype showed up just a few times. Its antigen remains unknown. These data were also reused for a study on T cells expressing NK-cell markers. That work adds: It was sorted CD3+CD56-NKG2C+, CD3+CD56+NKG2C- and CD3+CD56+NKG2C+ T cells that provided the TCR beta repertoires. These clonotypes additionally ranked first within the CD3+CD56-NKG2C+ fraction of several donors.

The receptor's source is a woman younger than 30 in good health. Specimen: CD4+ T cells sorted from blood.

The CDR3 coding sequence is TGCAGTGCTAGAGATTTTGGCCCACCCCTCCACTTT. Its protein is CSARDFGPPLHF. This chain connects TRBV20-1 to TRBJ1-6, with D uncertain. Trimming cost V 0 bases and J 11 bases, with 8 bases left between them. CDR1 DFQATT and CDR2 SNEGSKA come from the germline V gene (reference sequence). The CDR3 totals 12 residues.